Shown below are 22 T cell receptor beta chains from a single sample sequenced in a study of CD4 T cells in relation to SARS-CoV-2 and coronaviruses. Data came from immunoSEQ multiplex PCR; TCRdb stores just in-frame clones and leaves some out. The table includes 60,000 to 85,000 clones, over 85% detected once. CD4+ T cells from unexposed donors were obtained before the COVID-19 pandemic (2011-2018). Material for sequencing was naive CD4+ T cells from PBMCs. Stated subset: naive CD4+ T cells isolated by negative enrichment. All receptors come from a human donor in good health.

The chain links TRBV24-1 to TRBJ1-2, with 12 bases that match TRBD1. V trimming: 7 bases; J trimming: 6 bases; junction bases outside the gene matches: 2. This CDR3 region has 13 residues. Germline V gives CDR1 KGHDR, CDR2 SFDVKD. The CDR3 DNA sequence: TGTGCCACCAGCGGGACAGGGGGCAATGGCTACACCTTC. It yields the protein CATSGTGGNGYTF.

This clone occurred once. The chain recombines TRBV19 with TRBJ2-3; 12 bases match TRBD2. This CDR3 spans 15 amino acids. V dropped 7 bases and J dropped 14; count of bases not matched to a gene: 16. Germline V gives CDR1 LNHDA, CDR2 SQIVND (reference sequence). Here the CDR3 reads CASTLKLAGGLPPYF. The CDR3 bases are TGTGCCAGTACTCTGAAACTAGCGGGGGGCCTCCCACCGTATTTT.

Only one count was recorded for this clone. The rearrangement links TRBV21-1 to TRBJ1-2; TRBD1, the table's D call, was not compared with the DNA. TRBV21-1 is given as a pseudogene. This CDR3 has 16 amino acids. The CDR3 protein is CASSTGTGRPNYGYTF. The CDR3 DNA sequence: TGTGCCAGCAGCACAGGGACAGGACGCCCTAACTATGGCTACACCTTC.

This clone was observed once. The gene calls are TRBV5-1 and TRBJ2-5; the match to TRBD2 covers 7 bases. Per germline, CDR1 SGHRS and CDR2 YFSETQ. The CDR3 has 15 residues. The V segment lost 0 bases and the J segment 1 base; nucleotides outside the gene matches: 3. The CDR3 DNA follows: TGCGCCAGCAGCTTGGTTACGGGGGGCCAAGAGACCCAGTACTTC. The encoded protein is CASSLVTGGQETQYF.

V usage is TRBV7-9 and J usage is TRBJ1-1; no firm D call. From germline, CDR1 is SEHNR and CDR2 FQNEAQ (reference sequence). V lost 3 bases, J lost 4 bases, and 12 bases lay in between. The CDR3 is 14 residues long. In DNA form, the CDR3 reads TGTGCCAGCAGCTTCACGACCCCGGGCACTGAAGCTTTCTTT. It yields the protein CASSFTTPGTEAFF.

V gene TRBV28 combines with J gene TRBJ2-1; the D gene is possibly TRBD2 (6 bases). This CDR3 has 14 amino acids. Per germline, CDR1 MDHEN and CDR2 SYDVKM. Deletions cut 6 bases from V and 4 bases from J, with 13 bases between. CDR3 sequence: CASSMGLYYNEQFF. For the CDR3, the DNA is TGTGCCAGCAGCATGGGACTTTATTACAATGAGCAGTTCTTC.

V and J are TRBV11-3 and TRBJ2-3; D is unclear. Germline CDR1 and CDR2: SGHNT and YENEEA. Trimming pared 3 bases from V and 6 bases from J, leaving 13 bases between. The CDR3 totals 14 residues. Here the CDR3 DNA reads TGTGCCAGCAGCTTCCCAGGAATGGGGGATACGCAGTATTTT. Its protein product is CASSFPGMGDTQYF. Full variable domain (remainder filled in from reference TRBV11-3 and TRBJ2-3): EAGVVQSPRYKIIEKKQPVAFWCNPISGHNTLYWYLQNLGQGPELLIRYENEEAVDDSQLPKDRFSAERLKGVDSTLKIQPAELGDSAVYLCASSFPGMGDTQYFGPGTRLTVL.

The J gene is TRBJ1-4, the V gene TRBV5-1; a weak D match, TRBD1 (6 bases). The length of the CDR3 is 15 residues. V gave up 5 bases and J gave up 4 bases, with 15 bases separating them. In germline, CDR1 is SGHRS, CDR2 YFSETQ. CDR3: CASSRDRTVNEKLFF. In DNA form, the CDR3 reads TGCGCCAGCAGTCGGGACCGGACAGTTAATGAAAAACTGTTTTTT.

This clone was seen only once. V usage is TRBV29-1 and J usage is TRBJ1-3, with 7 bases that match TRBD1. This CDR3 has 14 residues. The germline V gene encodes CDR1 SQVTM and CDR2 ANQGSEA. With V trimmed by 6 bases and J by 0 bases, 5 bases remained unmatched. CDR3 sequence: CSVGDSLSGNTIYF. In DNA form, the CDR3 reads TGCAGCGTAGGGGACAGCCTCTCTGGAAACACCATATATTTT.

The CDR3 DNA reads as TGCAGCGTTGAAGTTTGGCAAGATACGCAGTATTTT. Its protein product is CSVEVWQDTQYF. The chain is built from TRBV29-1 and TRBJ2-3; no reliable D call. The V and J ends lost 1 base and 5 bases respectively, with 7 bases between them. The CDR3 has 12 amino acids. The germline V gene has CDR1 SQVTM and CDR2 ANQGSEA.

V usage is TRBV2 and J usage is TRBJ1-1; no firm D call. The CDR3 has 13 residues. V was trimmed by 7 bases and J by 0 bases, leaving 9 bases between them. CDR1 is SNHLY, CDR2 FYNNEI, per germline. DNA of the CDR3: TGTGCCAGCACCGGAGGGTTGAACACTGAAGCTTTCTTT. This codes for CASTGGLNTEAFF.

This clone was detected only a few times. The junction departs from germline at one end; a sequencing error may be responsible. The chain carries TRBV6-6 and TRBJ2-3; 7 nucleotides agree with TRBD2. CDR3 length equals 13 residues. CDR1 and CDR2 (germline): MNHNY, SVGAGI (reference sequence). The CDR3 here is CASSLSGSRTNAF. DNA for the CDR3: TGTGCCAGCAGTCTTAGCGGGTCGCGTACTAATGCTTTT.

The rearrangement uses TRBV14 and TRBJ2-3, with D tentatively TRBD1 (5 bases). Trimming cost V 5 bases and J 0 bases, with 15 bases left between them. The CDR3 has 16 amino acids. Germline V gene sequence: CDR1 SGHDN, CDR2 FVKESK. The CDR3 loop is CASSSATGRSTDTQYF. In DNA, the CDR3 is TGTGCCAGCAGCTCTGCAACAGGTCGAAGCACAGATACGCAGTATTTT. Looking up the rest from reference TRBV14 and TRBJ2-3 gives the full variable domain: EAGVTQFPSHSVIEKGQTVTLRCDPISGHDNLYWYRRVMGKEIKFLLHFVKESKQDESGMPNNRFLAERTGGTYSTLKVQPAELEDSGVYFCASSSATGRSTDTQYFGPGTRLTVL.

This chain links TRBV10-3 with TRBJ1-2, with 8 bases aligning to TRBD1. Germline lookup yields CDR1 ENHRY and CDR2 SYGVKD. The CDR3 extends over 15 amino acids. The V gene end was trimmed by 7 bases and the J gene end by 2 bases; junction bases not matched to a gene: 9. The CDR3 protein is CAINAQGGRNYGYTF. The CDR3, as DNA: TGTGCCATCAACGCACAGGGGGGCCGAAACTATGGCTACACCTTC.

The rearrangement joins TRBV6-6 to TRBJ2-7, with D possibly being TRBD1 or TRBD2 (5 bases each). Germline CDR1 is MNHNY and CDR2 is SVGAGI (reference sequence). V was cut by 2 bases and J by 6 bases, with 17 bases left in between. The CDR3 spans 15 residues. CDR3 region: CASSYPRGQVSEQYF. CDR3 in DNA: TGTGCCAGCAGTTACCCCCGGGGCCAGGTTTCCGAGCAGTACTTC.

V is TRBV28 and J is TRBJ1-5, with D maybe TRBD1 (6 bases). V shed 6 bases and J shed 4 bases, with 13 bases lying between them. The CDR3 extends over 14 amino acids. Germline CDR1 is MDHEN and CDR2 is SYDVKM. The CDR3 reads CASRMGGGNQPQHF. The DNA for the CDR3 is TGTGCCAGCAGGATGGGAGGGGGAAATCAGCCCCAGCATTTT.

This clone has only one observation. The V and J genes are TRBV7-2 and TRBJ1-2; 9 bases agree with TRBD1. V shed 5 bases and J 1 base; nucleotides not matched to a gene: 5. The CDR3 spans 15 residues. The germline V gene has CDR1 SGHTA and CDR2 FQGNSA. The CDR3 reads CASSRGQGSNYGYTF. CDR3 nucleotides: TGTGCCAGCAGCCGGGGACAGGGTAGTAACTATGGCTACACCTTC.

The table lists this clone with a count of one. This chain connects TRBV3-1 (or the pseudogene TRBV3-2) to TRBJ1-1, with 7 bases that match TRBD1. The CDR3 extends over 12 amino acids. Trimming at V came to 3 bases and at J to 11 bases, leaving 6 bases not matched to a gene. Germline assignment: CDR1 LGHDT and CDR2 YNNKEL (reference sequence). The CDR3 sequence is CASSHRQGNAFF. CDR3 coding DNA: TGTGCCAGCAGCCACCGACAGGGAAATGCTTTCTTT.

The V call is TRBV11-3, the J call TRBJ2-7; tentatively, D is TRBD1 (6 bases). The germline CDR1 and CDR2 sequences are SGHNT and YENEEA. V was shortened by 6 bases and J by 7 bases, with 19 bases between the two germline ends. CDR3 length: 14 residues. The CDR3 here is CASRHGDISREQYF. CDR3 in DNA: TGTGCCAGCAGACACGGGGACATTTCGCGAGAGCAGTACTTC.

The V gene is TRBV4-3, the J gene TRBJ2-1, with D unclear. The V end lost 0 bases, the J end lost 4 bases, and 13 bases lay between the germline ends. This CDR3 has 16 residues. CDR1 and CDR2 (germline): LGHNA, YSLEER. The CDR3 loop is CASSQDGLEPYNEQFF. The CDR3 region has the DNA TGCGCCAGCAGCCAAGATGGCCTCGAACCTTACAATGAGCAGTTCTTC.

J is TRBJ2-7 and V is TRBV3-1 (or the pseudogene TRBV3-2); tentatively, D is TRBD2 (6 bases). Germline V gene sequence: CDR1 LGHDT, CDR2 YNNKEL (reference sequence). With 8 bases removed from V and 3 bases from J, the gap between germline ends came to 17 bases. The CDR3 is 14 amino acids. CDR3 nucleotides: TGTGCCAGCCAGGAGACTAGAGGATACTACGAGCAGTACTTC. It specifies CASQETRGYYEQYF.

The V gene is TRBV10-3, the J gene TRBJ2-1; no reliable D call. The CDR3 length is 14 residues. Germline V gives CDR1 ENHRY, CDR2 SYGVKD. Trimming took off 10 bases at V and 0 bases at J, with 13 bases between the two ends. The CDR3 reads CATLEPSSYNEQFF. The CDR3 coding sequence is TGTGCCACCTTAGAACCCAGCTCCTACAATGAGCAGTTCTTC.